This T cell receptor (beta chain) was obtained from a study of blood T cell repertoires in COVID-19. Study-wide background: Sample material is recorded as cDNA or gDNA derived from T cells, B-cell-depleted T cells, or PBMCs.

Generated by immunoSEQ multiplex PCR, the TCRdb table keeps only in-frame clones and is missing some. Here the sample spans some 380,000 clones, almost 90% being singletons. Germline trimming cut 5 bases from V and 5 bases from J; bases unmatched to any gene: 9. The CDR3 totals 15 residues. Germline CDR1 SGHVS, CDR2 FQNEAQ. The genes are TRBV7-8 and TRBJ2-7, with 10 bases aligning to TRBD1. The receptor comes from a young man with active or convalescent COVID-19. The sequenced material came from peripheral blood. DNA of the CDR3: TGTGCCAGCAGCCGACCGGGACAGGGGTCCCACGAGCAGTACTTC. Encoded protein: CASSRPGQGSHEQYF.